The 4 T cell receptor beta chains in this list originate from one sample, sequenced in a study of identical twins. TCRdb reprocessed the 5' RACE reads via MiXCR and lists one record per CDR3 protein. The data show 700,000 or so distinct CDR3 sequences, with under 9% seen just once and approximately 0.94% held by the top ten. The same data also went into a second study, on yellow fever vaccine responses in identical twins.

The sample taken for sequencing was PBMCs. The source is a woman between 18 and 30 years old in good health.

V and J are TRBV10-3 and TRBJ2-1; D is possibly TRBD2 (6 bases). This CDR3 is 14 amino acids long. The V gene lost 10 bases and the J gene lost 7 bases, with 20 bases spanning the gap. The germline V gene encodes CDR1 ENHRY and CDR2 SYGVKD. The CDR3 bases are TGTGCCACCCAGTCCGGGGGTAAGAGGAATGAGCAGTTCTTC. Amino acid sequence: CATQSGGKRNEQFF.

The chain carries TRBV12-3 or TRBV12-4 and TRBJ1-2; D possibly corresponds to TRBD1 (6 bases). Trimming left V 4 bases short and J 2 bases short, with 8 bases between. The CDR3 covers 13 residues. CDR3 sequence (DNA): TGTGCCAGCAGTTGGACAGACAACTATGGCTACACCTTC. This gives the protein CASSWTDNYGYTF.

The rearrangement uses TRBV20-1 and TRBJ2-1, with 10 bases lining up with TRBD2. CDR1 and CDR2 from the germline V gene are DFQATT and SNEGSKA (reference sequence). The CDR3 loop spans 13 amino acids. Trimming took 6 bases from V and 6 from J; bases not matched to a gene: 5. The CDR3 nucleotides read TGCAGTGCGGAAGCGGGAGGGGCCAATGAGCAGTTCTTC. Amino acids: CSAEAGGANEQFF.

This clonotype has a handful of counts. The J gene is TRBJ2-7, the V gene TRBV6-2 or TRBV6-3; 11 nucleotides agree with TRBD2. The CDR3 spans 15 residues. CDR1 and CDR2 from the germline V gene are MNHEY and SVGEGT. The V gene end was trimmed by 4 bases and the J gene end by 3 bases; junction bases not matched to a gene: 5. The CDR3: CASSSGTSGDYEQYF. The DNA of the CDR3 is TGTGCCAGCAGTTCCGGGACTAGCGGTGACTACGAGCAGTACTTC.